The table lists the clone carrying this T cell receptor beta chain with a count of one. The target antigen is unknown. Profiling relied on immunoSEQ multiplex PCR, and the TCRdb table lists in-frame clones only, not all of them. The table has about 130,000 clones, 92% seen once; the top ten hold roughly 2%. Trimming removed 3 bases from V and 0 bases from J, with 11 bases in between. This CDR3 spans 15 amino acids. The germline gives CDR1 LNHDA, CDR2 SQIVND (reference sequence). This entry belongs to a study of T cell responses to AZD1222 COVID-19 vaccine. Study outcomes and limitations: Increased Spike-specific TCR breadth and depth were observed after two AZD1222 doses.

The J gene is TRBJ1-2, the V gene TRBV19; D ambiguous. The sequence was obtained from an adult in good health. The sample was peripheral blood, taken on day 0 of AZD1222 vaccination. CDR3 amino acids: CASSIGGGANYGYTF. The CDR3 DNA reads TGTGCCAGTAGTATCGGAGGAGGAGCTAACTATGGCTACACCTTC.